Detailed here is one T cell receptor beta chain. This clonotype showed up just a few times. Which antigen it targets is not known. No base quality information exists; no much larger clone differs at one position. For the TCR template, genomic DNA was extracted from bulk tumor tissue, and 450 to 700 ng of gDNA was amplified for each sample. During surgery, multiple biopsies were taken from each primary tumor and placed as far apart as possible within the tumor mass. Patients in the study cohort, which was described as untreated, were newly diagnosed NSCLC cases going through curative surgery. The samples came from approximately 14 patients with newly diagnosed non-small cell lung cancer who were having surgery intended to be curative. Resected tumor masses were reviewed by two independent pathologists. Only DNA and RNA samples of high quality went on to sequencing. The TCR beta CDR3 region was amplified with a multiplex PCR system whose first round ran for roughly 9 cycles using 32 V-gene forward primers and 13 J-gene reverse primers. First-round PCR used a QIAGEN Multiplex PCR Kit, and primer sequences were filed in Chinese patent CN105087789A. Illumina universal primers were added in a second PCR round performed with the Phusion High-Fidelity PCR Kit. Paired-end sequencing of TCR libraries was carried out on the Illumina HiSeq X Ten platform at a read length of 151 bp. Processing in the source paper ran as follows. Cutadapt was used to discard reads without multiplex PCR primers, PEAR merged the read pairs, and MiXCR with default settings called the CDR3 regions. Shannon entropy measured repertoire diversity, while clonality was calculated as one minus the Shannon entropy divided by the ln of the count of productive unique sequences. Clonotypes at a frequency of at least 0.5% were defined as dominant or high-frequency T-cell clones. TCRdb passed the public sequencing reads through fastp at Q25 and MiXCR, retaining productive beta sequences. Every CDR3 protein is listed once, alongside the most common genes and DNA of its rows. These V and J calls originate from TCRdb's pipeline instead of the authors' own analysis. The sample table lists around 15,000 distinct CDR3 sequences, approximately 30% of them with a count of one. The ten top clones hold roughly 15% of the sample.

At the junction V is shortened by 2 bases and J by 7 bases, with 9 bases in between. The CDR3 starts with the cysteine, ends with the phenylalanine, and has 13 residues. Just CDR3 DNA is preserved here, 39 bases in frame from base 1. CDR1 and CDR2 are drawn from the germline V gene: SNHLY, FYNNEI. The data are from a study of immune heterogeneity within non-small cell lung tumors (dated by TCRdb to between 2017 and 2018). In the study overall: By histology, a handful of squamous cell carcinomas, 9 to 11 non-squamous carcinomas and 1 tumor not otherwise specified were included. The study combined whole-exome sequencing, RNA-seq and TCR beta repertoire sequencing of multiple spatially distinct regions from each NSCLC tumor to examine intratumoral immune heterogeneity. Neoantigen binding to each patient's HLA alleles was predicted with netMHCpan-3.0 for mutant peptides of 8 to 11 amino acids. TCR repertoires were analyzed from 57 tumor loci of approximately 14 patients, while transcriptome data covered only 40 or so loci from approximately twelve patients. What the research found in general, with its limitations: High-frequency TCR beta clonotypes were largely distinct between individual patients. Within a patient, identical dominant CDR3B clonotypes were found to recur across loci, yet unique high-frequency clones were also harbored in different tumor locations. Local T-cell repertoire clonality showed a statistically significant but moderate positive correlation with local tumor mutational burden (R around 0.34).

The receptor was isolated from a woman aged 45-59 years with non-small cell lung cancer. The receptor chain draws on TRBV2 and TRBJ2-1; the D segment could be TRBD2, given 5 matching bases. Source material: lung tumor tissue. CDR3 protein: CASSELRGNEQFF. The base sequence is TGTGCCAGCAGTGAACTAAGAGGGAATGAGCAGTTCTTC.